The 8 T cell receptor beta chains given below trace back to one sample, sequenced in a study of T cell repertoires in cytomegalovirus infection. Antigens for these TCRs are unknown. TCRdb passed the reads through MiXCR, listing each CDR3 protein once. There are some 20,000 distinct CDR3 sequences in the sample; about 39% occur only once, and around 96% lies in the top ten. Source: CD8+ T cells from cultured PBMCs, taken from culture after CMV antigen stimulation. The receptors here all came from a human donor in good health (CMV status not recorded). Some clones in this sample may be carry-over from other donors' samples.

The chain links TRBV20-1 to TRBJ1-6; TRBD1 is a possible D gene (5 bases). The germline gives CDR1 DFQATT, CDR2 SNEGSKA (reference sequence). Deletions cut 0 bases from V and 6 bases from J, with 12 bases between. This CDR3 contains 15 residues. Here the CDR3 reads CSARDKGQGNSPLHF. CDR3 DNA sequence: TGCAGTGCTAGAGATAAAGGCCAGGGTAATTCACCCCTCCACTTT.

The chain employs TRBV20-1 and TRBJ2-3; 7 nucleotides line up with TRBD2. CDR1 DFQATT and CDR2 SNEGSKA come from the germline V gene (reference sequence). V trimming: 4 bases; J trimming: 8 bases; junction bases outside the gene matches: 6. The CDR3 totals 12 residues. The CDR3 nucleotides read TGCAGTGCTACCACCCCGGGGGGTACGCAGTATTTT. Amino acids: CSATTPGGTQYF.

This clonotype was observed at least ten times. This chain uses TRBV28 with TRBJ1-1; TRBD1 matches 8 bases. This CDR3 contains 14 residues. The V and J ends lost 6 bases and 4 bases, in that order; junction bases with no gene match: 7. The germline V gene encodes CDR1 MDHEN and CDR2 SYDVKM. The CDR3 is CASRPGQDFTEAFF. In DNA, the CDR3 is TGTGCCAGCAGGCCGGGACAGGACTTCACTGAAGCTTTCTTT.

The V and J genes are TRBV18 and TRBJ2-7; D is unresolved. Germline assignment: CDR1 KGHSH and CDR2 LQKENI. This CDR3 has 13 residues. Trimming removed 3 bases at V and 7 bases at J, with 13 bases between. CDR3 DNA: TGTGCCAGCTCACCGCCCCGTGAGGTGGAGCAGTACTTC. This codes for CASSPPREVEQYF.

This chain connects TRBV7-6 to TRBJ1-4; D might be TRBD1 (6 bases). Trimming left V 4 bases short and J 8 bases short, with 17 bases between. Looked up from germline, CDR1 is SGHVS and CDR2 is FNYEAQ. The CDR3 spans 15 residues. The CDR3 DNA sequence: TGTGCCAGCAGCTCCCCCGTTGAGAGGGGGGAAAAACTGTTTTTT. This sequence encodes CASSSPVERGEKLFF.

This clonotype occurred once. One end of the junction does not line up with germline, which may come from a read error. The chain is built from TRBV27 and TRBJ1-1; TRBD1 might be the D (6 bases). The CDR3 runs 13 residues. Germline CDR1 reads MNHEY; CDR2 reads SMNVEV (reference sequence). The CDR3 here is CTSSLTGSDEAFF. DNA for the CDR3: TGTACCAGCAGTTTAACAGGGAGTGATGAAGCTTTCTTT.

The chain joins TRBV28 to TRBJ1-2; tentatively, D is TRBD1 (6 bases). V was pared by 7 bases and J by 2 bases, with 14 bases between. The length of the CDR3 is 14 residues. The V gene's germline CDR1 is MDHEN and CDR2 SYDVKM. The DNA of the CDR3 is TGTGCCAGCACGAGGGGGGTTAGCAACTATGGCTACACCTTC. Encoded protein: CASTRGVSNYGYTF.

This rearrangement joins TRBV29-1 to TRBJ2-1, with TRBD1 matching 10 bases. CDR1 and CDR2 from the germline V gene are SQVTM and ANQGSEA. There are 12 residues in the CDR3. V dropped 3 bases and J dropped 10; count of bases not matched to a gene: 3. This CDR3 reads CSVDGTGDEQFF. The CDR3 coding sequence is TGCAGCGTTGATGGGACAGGGGACGAGCAGTTCTTC.